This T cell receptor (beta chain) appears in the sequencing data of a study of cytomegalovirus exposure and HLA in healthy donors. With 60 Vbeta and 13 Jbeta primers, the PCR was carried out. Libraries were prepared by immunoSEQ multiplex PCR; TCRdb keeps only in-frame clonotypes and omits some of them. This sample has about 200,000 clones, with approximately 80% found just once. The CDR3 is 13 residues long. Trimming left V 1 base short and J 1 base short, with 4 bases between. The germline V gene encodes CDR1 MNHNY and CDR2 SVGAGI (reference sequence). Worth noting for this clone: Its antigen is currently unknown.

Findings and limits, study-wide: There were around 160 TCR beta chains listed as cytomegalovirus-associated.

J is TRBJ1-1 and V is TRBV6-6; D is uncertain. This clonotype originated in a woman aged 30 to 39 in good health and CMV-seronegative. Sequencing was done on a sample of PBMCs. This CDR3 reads CASSYWQNTEAFF. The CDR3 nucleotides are TGTGCCAGCAGTTACTGGCAGAACACTGAAGCTTTCTTT.